This TCR beta chain was captured in a study of molecular identifiers for immune sequencing clone quantification. Looked up from germline, CDR1 is SGHVS and CDR2 is FQNEAQ. V lost 4 bases to trimming and J lost 4 bases; unmatched junction nucleotides: 4. The length of the CDR3 is 16 residues. Study-wide results and caveats: Clones carrying above 20 RNA copies accounted for over 99% of effector molecules, under 1% in naive cells. Sizes of clones that are highly expanded could be underestimated (if identical TCR molecules share a barcode).

A CD8+CD4-CCR7+CD45RA+ phenotype served as the sorting definition for naive CD8 T cells. This clonotype was seen many times. Its antigen is undetermined. Bulk TCR libraries were made with methods that had been previously described and with listed TCR primers. TCRdb processed the PCR reads anew with MiXCR; each CDR3 protein has one entry. The sample shows tens of thousands of distinct CDR3 sequences, under 25% of them seen only once. The chain has TRBV7-8 and TRBJ1-6; 10 positions agree with TRBD1. Sequenced sample: naive CD8+ T cells from blood, with Jurkat cell RNA spiked in. Described subset: FACS-sorted CD8+CD4-CCR7+CD45RA+ naive T cells. The sequence was obtained from a human donor in good health. Some libraries in this study had Jurkat cell RNA spiked in. The CDR3 reads CASSSGQGSYNSPLHF. The CDR3 DNA is TGTGCCAGCAGCTCGGGACAGGGGAGTTATAATTCACCCCTCCACTTT.